This T cell receptor (beta chain) was identified in a study of cytomegalovirus exposure and HLA in healthy donors. For the study at large: The approximately 670 first-cohort repertoires and the roughly 120 validation repertoires shared the same platform, a later analysis reported.

The CDR3 extends over 14 amino acids. Trimming pared 4 bases from V and 1 base from J, leaving 12 bases between. Germline CDR1 reads SQVTM; CDR2 reads ANQGSEA. A word on this clone: No antigen is known for it.

Study outcomes and limitations: Investigators reported approximately 170 TCR beta chains as tied to cytomegalovirus. There were some public TCRs occurring in many donors, but most TCR sequences were rare.

The repertoire was sequenced with immunoSEQ multiplex PCR; TCRdb's copy has only in-frame clones and lacks some. Of some 250,000 clones listed, 90% were seen once; the top ten hold 0.37%. The sequenced sample was PBMCs. The clonotype comes from a woman aged 18-29 years in good health and CMV-seronegative. The chain recombines TRBV29-1 with TRBJ2-3; D is possibly TRBD2 (5 bases). The DNA for the CDR3 is TGCAGCGTTGTCCCGGGGTGGGGCACAGATACGCAGTATTTT. This gives the protein CSVVPGWGTDTQYF.